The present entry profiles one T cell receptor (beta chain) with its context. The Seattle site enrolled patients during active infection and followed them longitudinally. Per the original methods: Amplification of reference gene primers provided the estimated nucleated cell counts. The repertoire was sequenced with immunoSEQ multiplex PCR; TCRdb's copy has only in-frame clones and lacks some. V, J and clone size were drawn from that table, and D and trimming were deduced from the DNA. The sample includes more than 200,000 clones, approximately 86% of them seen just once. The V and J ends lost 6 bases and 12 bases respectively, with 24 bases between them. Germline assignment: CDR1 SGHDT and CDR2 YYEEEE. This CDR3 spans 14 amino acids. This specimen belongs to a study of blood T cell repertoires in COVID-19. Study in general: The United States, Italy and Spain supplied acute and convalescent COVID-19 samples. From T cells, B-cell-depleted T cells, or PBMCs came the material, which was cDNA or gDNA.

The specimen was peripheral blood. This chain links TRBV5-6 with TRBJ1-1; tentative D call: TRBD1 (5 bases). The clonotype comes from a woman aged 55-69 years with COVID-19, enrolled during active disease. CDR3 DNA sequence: TGTGCCAGCACCATCAGGGAGGGGCGTTGGATGACTTTCTTT. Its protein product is CASTIREGRWMTFF.